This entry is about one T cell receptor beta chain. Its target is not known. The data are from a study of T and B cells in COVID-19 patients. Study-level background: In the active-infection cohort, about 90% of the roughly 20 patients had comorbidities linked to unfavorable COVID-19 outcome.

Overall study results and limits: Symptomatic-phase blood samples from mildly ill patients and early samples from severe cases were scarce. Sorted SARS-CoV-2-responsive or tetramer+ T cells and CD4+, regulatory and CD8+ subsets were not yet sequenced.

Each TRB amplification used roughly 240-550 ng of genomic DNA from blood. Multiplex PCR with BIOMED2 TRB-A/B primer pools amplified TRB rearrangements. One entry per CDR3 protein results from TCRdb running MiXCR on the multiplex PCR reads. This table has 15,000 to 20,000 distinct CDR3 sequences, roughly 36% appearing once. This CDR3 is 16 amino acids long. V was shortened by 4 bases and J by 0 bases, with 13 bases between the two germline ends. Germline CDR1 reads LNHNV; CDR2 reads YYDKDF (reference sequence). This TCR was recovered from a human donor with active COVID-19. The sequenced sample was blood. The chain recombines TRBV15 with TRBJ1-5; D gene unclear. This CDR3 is CATSTTDFYSNQPQHF. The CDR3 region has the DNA TGTGCCACCAGCACGACGGATTTCTATAGCAATCAGCCCCAGCATTTT. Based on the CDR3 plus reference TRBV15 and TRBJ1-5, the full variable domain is DAMVIQNPRYQVTQFGKPVTLSCSQTLNHNVMYWYQQKSSQAPKLLFHYYDKDFNNEADTPDNFQSRRPNTSFCFLDIRSPGLGDTAMYLCATSTTDFYSNQPQHFGDGTRLSIL.